What follows describes a single TCR beta chain. Its antigen is not identified. The data originate from a study of blood T cells in healthy people across ages. Study findings and constraints: Aged donors had fewer naive CD4+ cells and lower diversity than long-lived donors.

Germline V gene sequence: CDR1 LGHNA, CDR2 YSLEER. V lost 6 bases to trimming and J lost 2 bases; unmatched junction nucleotides: 7. The CDR3 contains 14 residues. Through a sample-barcoded 5' primer and a J-beta primer mix, a second PCR was run for 7 to 11 cycles. The template-switch adaptor was a 5' adaptor with 12 random nucleotides. It tagged each cDNA molecule. MiXCR, run by TCRdb on the 5' RACE reads, gives a single entry per CDR3 protein. The table has some 550,000 distinct CDR3 sequences, roughly 43% seen once. Sequenced: blood. The receptor's source is a man older than 75 in good health. This chain uses TRBV4-3 with TRBJ2-7, with TRBD2 identical over 7 bases. This chain's CDR3 is CASSPGTKPYEQYF. CDR3 DNA: TGCGCCAGCAGTCCCGGGACTAAACCCTACGAGCAGTACTTC.